The entry below gives a single T cell receptor (beta chain) sequence along with its context. Only in-frame clones appear in the TCRdb table, and some are missing; sequencing was by immunoSEQ multiplex PCR. The sample shows some 49,000 clones, 87% of them seen only once. CDR1 and CDR2 from the germline V gene are KGHSH and LQKENI. The V gene lost 6 bases and the J gene lost 0 bases, with 11 bases spanning the gap. The CDR3 contains 15 residues. These data come from a study of PD-L1 blockade in urothelial cancer. Study-level background: Male patients with bladder-origin urothelial cancer numbered about nine tenths of the roughly 30. Specimens of blood held a median count of about 150,000 T cells.

The J gene is TRBJ2-2, the V gene TRBV18, with D possibly being TRBD1 (6 bases). Sample: PBMCs, taken around atezolizumab (anti-PD-L1) treatment. The source of this sequence is a man in his 60s with urothelial cancer. The CDR3 protein is CASSFGQTNTGELFF. Written as DNA, the CDR3 is TGTGCCAGCTCGTTCGGACAGACGAACACCGGGGAGCTGTTTTTT.